This T cell receptor beta chain was sequenced during a study of CD8 T cells in Susac syndrome. The healthy controls were matched to patients by age and sex. Random hexamers served to reverse transcribe roughly 0.45 to 1 ug RNA. TCRdb recomputed calls from the immunoSEQ multiplex PCR reads with MiXCR, one row per CDR3 protein. The sample holds about 19,000 distinct CDR3 sequences, approximately 95% seen once. In germline, CDR1 is MGHRA, CDR2 YSYEKL. The trim removed 5 bases at V and 7 bases at J, leaving 15 bases unmatched. This CDR3 is 17 amino acids long. The genes are TRBV4-1 and TRBJ1-5; TRBD1 agrees at 9 bases. The sequencing sample was made of CD8+ T cells from PBMCs. The origin of this receptor is a human donor in good health. CDR3 residues: CASSFTTMGQGDQPQHF. In nucleotides, the CDR3 is TGCGCCAGCAGCTTTACAACGATGGGACAGGGAGACCAGCCCCAGCATTTT.